One sample yielded the 6 T cell receptor beta chains listed below, sequenced in a study of early T cells in non-severe SARS-CoV-2 infection. MiXCR, applied by TCRdb to the 5' RACE reads, yields one record per CDR3 protein. Among around 80,000 distinct CDR3 sequences, approximately 12% were seen once, and the ten largest hold roughly 3.1%. Material: whole blood. The receptors stem from an adult who was a healthcare worker with PCR-confirmed SARS-CoV-2 infection or an uninfected control (not recorded which).

The V and J genes are TRBV6-5 and TRBJ1-3, with D perhaps matching TRBD1 (6 bases). This CDR3 has 15 residues. V was shortened by 2 bases and J by 4 bases, with 12 bases between the two germline ends. Looked up from germline, CDR1 is MNHEY and CDR2 is SVGAGI. CDR3 sequence (DNA): TGTGCCAGCAGTTACCCACAGGGAGACGGAAACACCATATATTTT. It translates to CASSYPQGDGNTIYF.

This clonotype was picked up a small number of times. V gene TRBV15 combines with J gene TRBJ2-5, with D uncertain. The CDR3 covers 14 residues. Germline V gene data show CDR1 as LNHNV and CDR2 as YYDKDF (reference sequence). Trimming pared 4 bases from V and 1 base from J, leaving 10 bases between. This chain's CDR3 is CATSIRTSQETQYF. DNA of the CDR3: TGTGCCACCAGCATACGGACCTCCCAAGAGACCCAGTACTTC.

The chain links TRBV24-1 to TRBJ1-2; TRBD1 might be the D (5 bases). The CDR3 totals 13 residues. V was cut by 9 bases and J by 4 bases, with 14 bases left in between. Germline values: CDR1 KGHDR, CDR2 SFDVKD. CDR3 region: CATEGRDGYGYTF. CDR3 coding DNA: TGTGCCACCGAGGGGCGGGACGGCTATGGCTACACCTTC.

This clonotype appeared many times. This chain connects TRBV29-1 to TRBJ2-3; perhaps TRBD1 as D (5 bases). Trimming cost V 7 bases and J 5 bases, with 25 bases left between them. Germline V lookup: CDR1 SQVTM, CDR2 ANQGSEA. This CDR3 contains 16 residues. CDR3 DNA sequence: TGCAGCGCCTTGGGGCACAAGTATACCGCAGAAGATACGCAGTATTTT. It specifies CSALGHKYTAEDTQYF.

A few counts support this clonotype. The rearrangement joins TRBV20-1 to TRBJ2-7, with TRBD1 identical over 12 bases. This CDR3 comprises 15 residues. Germline V gene sequence: CDR1 DFQATT, CDR2 SNEGSKA (reference sequence). Losses at the gene ends were 6 bases for V and 5 bases for J; bases not matched to a gene: 11. CDR3 amino acids: CSASFRDRGRNEQYF. CDR3 DNA: TGCAGTGCCAGCTTCCGGGACAGGGGGCGGAACGAGCAGTACTTC.

This clonotype showed up just once. V is TRBV5-1 and J is TRBJ2-1, with 11 bases matching TRBD2. CDR1 and CDR2 (germline): SGHRS, YFSETQ. The V and J ends lost 4 bases and 0 bases, in that order; junction bases with no gene match: 12. CDR3 length: 19 amino acids. The CDR3 reads CASSADGTSGLSSYNEQFF. CDR3 nucleotides: TGCGCCAGCAGCGCCGACGGGACTAGCGGCTTGAGCTCCTACAATGAGCAGTTCTTC.